This T cell receptor beta chain was sequenced during a study of CD8 T cells in Susac syndrome. Random hexamers primed reverse transcription of about 0.5 to 1 ug RNA. Each CDR3 protein is one row after TCRdb ran MiXCR on the immunoSEQ multiplex PCR reads. The repertoire holds under 200,000 distinct CDR3 sequences, with 95% as singletons. The CDR3 loop spans 13 amino acids. Germline CDR1 MNHEY, CDR2 SMNVEV (reference sequence). Trimming removed 6 bases at V and 7 bases at J, with 13 bases between. The clonotype was recovered from a human donor with Susac syndrome. The J gene is TRBJ1-5, the V gene TRBV27; no definite D call. Sequenced input: CD8+ T cells from PBMCs. CDR3 DNA: TGTGCCAGCAGCCTAGGTGTGTGGCAGCCCCAGCATTTT. It translates to CASSLGVWQPQHF.